This TCR beta chain originates from a study of blood T cell repertoires in COVID-19. All enrollees were roughly 18 to 95 years old and from roughly 22 US areas. The CDR3 extends over 14 amino acids. In germline, CDR1 is SEHNR, CDR2 FQNEAQ (reference sequence). J gave up 5 bases and V 8 bases, and 6 bases lay outside the gene matches. Profiled with immunoSEQ multiplex PCR; TCRdb holds only in-frame clones, not every one. The sample includes 85,000 to 130,000 clones, 70% to 90% of them seen just once. The sample taken for sequencing was PBMCs or T cells enriched from blood (not recorded which). This TCR came from a woman in her fifties or sixties who had recovered from COVID-19. The chain recombines TRBV7-9 with TRBJ2-1, with 10 bases matching TRBD2. CDR3 DNA: TGTGCCAGCGAAAGGACTAGCGGCAACAATGAGCAGTTCTTC. Its protein is CASERTSGNNEQFF.